A selection of T cell receptor beta chains follows, all from one sample in a study of blood T cell repertoires in COVID-19. Libraries were prepared by immunoSEQ multiplex PCR; TCRdb keeps only in-frame clonotypes and omits some of them. The sample lists about 670,000 clones, about 87% occurring once. Sequences were obtained from peripheral blood. The receptors come from a woman under 30 with acute or convalescent COVID-19. CDR3s include the opening cysteine and the closing phenylalanine or tryptophan. The D gene is left open where the match is weak. Only some rows state a clone size, as once, few, many or a class for expanded clones.

>TRBV14|TRBD1|NA|TRBJ2-5|13
TGTGCCAGCAGCCAAGGACAGGGACGAACCCAGTACTTC
CASSQGQGRTQYF
>TRBV3-1/TRBV3-2|TRBD1|NA|TRBJ1-1|15
TGTGCCAGCAGCCCCCGGACAGGGCCGAACACTGAAGCTTTCTTT
CASSPRTGPNTEAFF
>TRBV4-1|TRBD1|NA|TRBJ2-7|16
TGCGCCAGCAGCCAAGATCCGGGACAGGGGGCGTACGAGCAGTACTTC
CASSQDPGQGAYEQYF
>TRBV6-1|NA|NA|TRBJ1-2|15
TGTGCCAGCAGTGAAAGGCTAGGGGGAAGCTATGGCTACACCTTC
CASSERLGGSYGYTF
>TRBV19|NA|once|TRBJ2-3|14
TGTGCCAGTAGCGTGGGGACTCATTCAGATACGCAGTATTTT
CASSVGTHSDTQYF
>TRBV4-1|TRBD1|NA|TRBJ1-5|16
TGCGCCAGCAGCCAAGGCATGACAGGGAGCAATCAGCCCCAGCATTTT
CASSQGMTGSNQPQHF
>TRBV14|TRBD1|NA|TRBJ1-4|15
TGTGCCAGCAGCCTTGGGTCAGGGGGCGAAGAAAAACTGTTTTTT
CASSLGSGGEEKLFF
>TRBV6-5|NA|NA|TRBJ1-5|13
TGTGCCAGCAGCGGACTGAGCAATCAGCCCCAGCATTTT
CASSGLSNQPQHF
>TRBV7-2|NA|NA|TRBJ2-3|15
TGTGCCAGCAGCGGGCCTGGGGCAGCCACAGATACGCAGTATTTT
CASSGPGAATDTQYF
>TRBV11-2|NA|NA|TRBJ2-7|16
TGTGCCAGCAGCCCACCCGGGTGGGGGGGCGTGTACGAGCAGTACTTC
CASSPPGWGGVYEQYF
>TRBV3-1/TRBV3-2|NA|NA|TRBJ1-1|15
TGTGCCAGCAGTTGGAAGACAGGAGTCAACACTGAAGCTTTCTTT
CASSWKTGVNTEAFF
>TRBV5-1|NA|few|TRBJ2-1|11
TGCGCCAGCACTCGGGACAATGAGCAGTTCTTC
CASTRDNEQFF
>TRBV9|NA|once|TRBJ1-2|13
TGTGCCAGCAGCGCCCATCAGGCCTATGGCTACACCTTC
CASSAHQAYGYTF
>TRBV14|TRBD1|NA|TRBJ1-6|14
TGTGCCAGCAGCCGGCAGGGGGCTGGTTCACCCCTCCACTTT
CASSRQGAGSPLHF
>TRBV7-9|NA|NA|TRBJ1-2|16
TGTGCCAGCAGCTTGCCGGGATACGGGCCACTCTATGGCTACACCTTC
CASSLPGYGPLYGYTF
>TRBV5-6|NA|once|TRBJ1-6|14
TGTGCCAGCAGACAGGGTTCTAATAATTCACCCCTCCACTTT
CASRQGSNNSPLHF
>TRBV6-5|TRBD2|NA|TRBJ2-1|14
TGTGCCAGCAGTTACCGGGGGGGGGTGTATGAGCAGTTCTTC
CASSYRGGVYEQFF
>TRBV3-1/TRBV3-2|TRBD2|NA|TRBJ2-6|19
TGTGCCAGCAGCCAAGAGGGGACTCCGGGACTAGCGGGGGCGCAGGTCCTGACTTTC
CASSQEGTPGLAGAQVLTF